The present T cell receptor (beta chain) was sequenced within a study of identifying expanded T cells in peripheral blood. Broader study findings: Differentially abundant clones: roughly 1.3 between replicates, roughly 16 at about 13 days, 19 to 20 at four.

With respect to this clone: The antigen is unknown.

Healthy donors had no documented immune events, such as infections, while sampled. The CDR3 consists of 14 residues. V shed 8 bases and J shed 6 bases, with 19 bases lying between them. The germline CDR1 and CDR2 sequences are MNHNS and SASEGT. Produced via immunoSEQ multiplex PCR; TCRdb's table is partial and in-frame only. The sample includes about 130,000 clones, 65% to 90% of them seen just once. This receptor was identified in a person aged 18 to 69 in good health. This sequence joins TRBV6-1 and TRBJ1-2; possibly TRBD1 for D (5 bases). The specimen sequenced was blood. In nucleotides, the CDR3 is TGTGCCAGCGCTAAGGAGGTAGGGGCTAATGGCTACACCTTC. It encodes CASAKEVGANGYTF.